Below are 8 T cell receptor beta chains sequenced from a single sample in a study of T cell repertoires in cytomegalovirus infection (dated by TCRdb to between 2019 and 2020). Sequencing relied on an Illumina HiSeq 1500. Clones were called with MiXCR by TCRdb after fastp trimmed the public reads at Q25, and only in-frame beta chains were retained. Every entry covers one CDR3 protein and lists the most common genes and DNA from its rows. The sample records 450,000 to 600,000 distinct CDR3 sequences, around 10% of which are singletons. About a tenth of the sample belongs to the ten largest clones. Sequenced sample: PBMCs. These receptors came from a human donor in good health (CMV status not recorded). Some clones in this sample may be carry-over from other donors' samples.

This clonotype was seen more than once but under ten times. The V gene is TRBV24-1, the J gene TRBJ1-1; D is uncertain. This CDR3 is built from 14 residues. The V gene's germline CDR1 is KGHDR and CDR2 SFDVKD. Trimming removed 2 bases from V and 2 bases from J, with 8 bases in between. The CDR3 loop reads CATSDSTPNTEAFF. CDR3 nucleotide sequence: TGTGCCACCAGTGATTCTACCCCCAACACTGAAGCTTTCTTT.

This clonotype was observed many times. The J gene is TRBJ1-1, the V gene TRBV29-1; D unclear. This CDR3 contains 11 residues. V was trimmed by 4 bases and J by 5 bases, leaving 8 bases between them. The germline CDR1 and CDR2 sequences are SQVTM and ANQGSEA. The CDR3 region is CSVGWETEAFF. CDR3 DNA: TGCAGCGTTGGGTGGGAGACTGAAGCTTTCTTT.

The sample holds many counts of this clonotype. The rearrangement uses TRBV6-1 and TRBJ2-7; 8 bases align to TRBD1. V gave up 6 bases and J gave up 5 bases; unmatched junction bases: 6. This CDR3 has 13 residues. Germline CDR1 reads MNHNS; CDR2 reads SASEGT. The CDR3 protein is CASSLTGVHEQYF. The DNA of the CDR3 is TGTGCCAGCAGCCTGACAGGGGTCCACGAGCAGTACTTC.

This clonotype was counted many times. The chain joins TRBV7-9 to TRBJ2-1; 7 bases map to TRBD2. Germline CDR1 reads SEHNR; CDR2 reads FQNEAQ (reference sequence). The CDR3 runs 15 residues. Trimming at V came to 6 bases and at J to 4 bases, leaving 9 bases not matched to a gene. The CDR3 DNA reads as TGTGCCAGCAGGGTCGGGGCGGGAGCTTACAATGAGCAGTTCTTC. Its protein product is CASRVGAGAYNEQFF. The whole variable domain, filled in from reference TRBV7-9 and TRBJ2-1, reads DTGVSQNPRHKITKRGQNVTFRCDPISEHNRLYWYRQTLGQGPEFLTYFQNEAQLEKSRLLSDRFSAERPKGSFSTLEIQRTEQGDSAMYLCASRVGAGAYNEQFFGPGTRLTVL.

CDR3 bases: TGTGCCAGCAGTCAGCGGACAGGGGGCCATGAAAAACTGTTTTTT. Protein product: CASSQRTGGHEKLFF. This sequence joins TRBV27 and TRBJ1-4; 11 nucleotides line up with TRBD1. Looked up from germline, CDR1 is MNHEY and CDR2 is SMNVEV (reference sequence). The V and J ends lost 5 bases and 6 bases, in that order; junction bases with no gene match: 5. This CDR3 spans 15 amino acids.

J is TRBJ2-1 and V is TRBV19, with 7 nucleotides matching TRBD1. Trimming cost V 3 bases and J 7 bases; bases outside gene matches: 9. The length of the CDR3 is 15 residues. Germline V gives CDR1 LNHDA, CDR2 SQIVND (reference sequence). The CDR3 here is CASSIPSRGKNEQFF. The CDR3 nucleotides are TGTGCCAGTAGTATTCCCTCCAGGGGGAAGAATGAGCAGTTCTTC.

At least ten counts were recorded for this clonotype. The genes are TRBV6-5 and TRBJ2-3; 8 nucleotides line up with TRBD2. The ends lost 5 bases at V and 5 bases at J; junction bases unmatched: 3. Germline V gene sequence: CDR1 MNHEY, CDR2 SVGAGI. This CDR3 spans 13 amino acids. This CDR3 reads CASSRGGGDTQYF. Written as DNA, the CDR3 is TGTGCCAGCAGTCGGGGGGGCGGAGATACGCAGTATTTT.

There are many counts of this clonotype. The chain is built from TRBV6-5 and TRBJ2-3, with D maybe TRBD2 (5 bases). V dropped 2 bases and J dropped 2 bases, with 11 bases sitting between them. The V gene's germline CDR1 is MNHEY and CDR2 SVGAGI. The CDR3 extends over 15 amino acids. CDR3 coding DNA: TGTGCCAGCAGTTACGTGCGGGCATCCACAGATACGCAGTATTTT. It translates to CASSYVRASTDTQYF.